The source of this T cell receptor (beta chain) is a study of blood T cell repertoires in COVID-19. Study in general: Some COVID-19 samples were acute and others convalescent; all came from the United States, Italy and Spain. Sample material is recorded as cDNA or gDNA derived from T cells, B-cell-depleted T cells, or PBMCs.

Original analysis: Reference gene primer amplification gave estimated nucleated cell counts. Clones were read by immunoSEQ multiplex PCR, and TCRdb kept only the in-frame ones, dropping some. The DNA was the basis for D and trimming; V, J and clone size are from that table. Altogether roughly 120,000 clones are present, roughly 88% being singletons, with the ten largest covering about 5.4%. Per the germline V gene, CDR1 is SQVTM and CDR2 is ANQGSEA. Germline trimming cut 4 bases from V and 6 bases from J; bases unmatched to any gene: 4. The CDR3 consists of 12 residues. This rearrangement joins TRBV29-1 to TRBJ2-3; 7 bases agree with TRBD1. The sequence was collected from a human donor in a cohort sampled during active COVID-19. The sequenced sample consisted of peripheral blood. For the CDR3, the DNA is TGCAGCGTTGCTGTCAGGGGGGATACGCAGTATTTT. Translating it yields CSVAVRGDTQYF.